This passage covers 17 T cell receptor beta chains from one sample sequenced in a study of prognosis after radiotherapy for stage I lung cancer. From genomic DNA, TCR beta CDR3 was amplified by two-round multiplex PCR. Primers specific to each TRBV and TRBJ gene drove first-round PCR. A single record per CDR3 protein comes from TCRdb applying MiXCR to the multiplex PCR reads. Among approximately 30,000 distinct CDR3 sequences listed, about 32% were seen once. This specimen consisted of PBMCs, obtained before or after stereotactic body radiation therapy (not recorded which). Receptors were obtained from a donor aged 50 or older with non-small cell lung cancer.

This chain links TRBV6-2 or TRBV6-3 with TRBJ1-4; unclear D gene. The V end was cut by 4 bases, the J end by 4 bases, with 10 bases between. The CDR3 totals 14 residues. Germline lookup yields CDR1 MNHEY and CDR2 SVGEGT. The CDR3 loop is CASSLEGNNEKLFF. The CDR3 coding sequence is TGTGCCAGCAGTTTAGAGGGTAATAATGAAAAACTGTTTTTT.

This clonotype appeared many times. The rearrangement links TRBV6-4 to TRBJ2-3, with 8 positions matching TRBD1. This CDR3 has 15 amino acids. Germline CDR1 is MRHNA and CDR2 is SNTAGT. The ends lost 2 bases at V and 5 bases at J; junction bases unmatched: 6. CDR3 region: CASSDTQQGVDTQYF. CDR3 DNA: TGTGCCAGCAGTGACACCCAACAGGGGGTAGATACGCAGTATTTT.

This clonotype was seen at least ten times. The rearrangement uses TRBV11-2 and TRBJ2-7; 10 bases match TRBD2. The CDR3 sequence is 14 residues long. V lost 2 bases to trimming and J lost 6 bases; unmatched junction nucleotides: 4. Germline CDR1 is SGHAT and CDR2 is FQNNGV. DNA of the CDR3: TGTGCCAGCAGCTTACTAGCGGGAGTTAGCGAGCAGTACTTC. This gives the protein CASSLLAGVSEQYF.

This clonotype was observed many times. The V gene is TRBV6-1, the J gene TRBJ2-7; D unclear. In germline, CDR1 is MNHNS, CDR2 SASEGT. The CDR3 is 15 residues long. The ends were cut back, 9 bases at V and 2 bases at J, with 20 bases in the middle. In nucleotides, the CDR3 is TGTGCCAGTTCCCTCAAACTCCCCGAGGCCTACGAGCAGTACTTC. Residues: CASSLKLPEAYEQYF.

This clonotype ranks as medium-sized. CDR3 loop: CASSFRGHSSPLHF. The CDR3 coding sequence is TGTGCCAGCAGTTTCAGGGGGCATAGTTCACCCCTCCACTTT. The chain uses TRBV27 and TRBJ1-6; 8 bases fit TRBD1. Germline-derived CDR1 and CDR2 are MNHEY and SMNVEV (reference sequence). CDR3 length equals 14 residues. J gave up 9 bases and V 3 bases, and 4 bases lay outside the gene matches.

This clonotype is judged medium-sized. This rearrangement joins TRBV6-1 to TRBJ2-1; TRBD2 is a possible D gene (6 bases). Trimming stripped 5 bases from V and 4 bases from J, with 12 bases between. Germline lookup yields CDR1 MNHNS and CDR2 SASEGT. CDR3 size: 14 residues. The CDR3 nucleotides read TGTGCCAGCAGTCCATTAGCGGTATACAATGAGCAGTTCTTC. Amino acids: CASSPLAVYNEQFF.

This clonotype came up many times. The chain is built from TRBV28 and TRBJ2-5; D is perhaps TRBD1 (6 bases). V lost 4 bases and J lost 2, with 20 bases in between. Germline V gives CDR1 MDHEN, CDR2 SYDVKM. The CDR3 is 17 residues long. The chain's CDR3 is CASSWGSTGTQQETQYF. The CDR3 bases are TGTGCCAGCAGTTGGGGGAGTACCGGGACACAACAAGAGACCCAGTACTTC. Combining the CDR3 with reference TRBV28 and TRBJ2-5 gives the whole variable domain DVKVTQSSRYLVKRTGEKVFLECVQDMDHENMFWYRQDPGLGLRLIYFSYDVKMKEKGDIPEGYSVSREKKERFSLILESASTNQTSMYLCASSWGSTGTQQETQYFGPGTRLLVL.

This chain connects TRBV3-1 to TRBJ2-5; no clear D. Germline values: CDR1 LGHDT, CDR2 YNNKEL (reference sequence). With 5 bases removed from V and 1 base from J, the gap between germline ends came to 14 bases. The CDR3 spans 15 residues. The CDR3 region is CASSTTTRSQETQYF. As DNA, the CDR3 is TGTGCCAGCAGCACTACGACAAGGTCCCAAGAGACCCAGTACTTC.

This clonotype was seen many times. The CDR3 sequence is CASSLGLAGVGEETQYF. The CDR3 DNA reads as TGTGCCAGCAGCTTAGGACTAGCGGGAGTAGGGGAAGAGACCCAGTACTTC. The chain couples TRBV11-2 to TRBJ2-5; 12 bases match TRBD2. V shed 1 base and J 3 bases; nucleotides not matched to a gene: 6. Germline V lookup: CDR1 SGHAT, CDR2 FQNNGV. This CDR3 has 17 residues.

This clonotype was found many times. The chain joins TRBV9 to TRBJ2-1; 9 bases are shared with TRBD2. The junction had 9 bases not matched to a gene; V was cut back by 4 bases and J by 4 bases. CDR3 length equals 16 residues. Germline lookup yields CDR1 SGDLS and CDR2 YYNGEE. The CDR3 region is CASSREPTSGYNEQFF. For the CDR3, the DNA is TGTGCCAGCAGCCGGGAACCAACTAGCGGGTACAATGAGCAGTTCTTC.

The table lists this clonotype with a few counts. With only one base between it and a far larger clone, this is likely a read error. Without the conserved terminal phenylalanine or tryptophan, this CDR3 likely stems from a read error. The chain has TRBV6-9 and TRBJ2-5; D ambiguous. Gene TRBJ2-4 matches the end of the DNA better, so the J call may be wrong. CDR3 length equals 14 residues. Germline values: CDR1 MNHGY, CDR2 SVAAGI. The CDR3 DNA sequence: TGTGCCAGCAGTTACACTGGACGCCTAAGCATTCAGTACCTC. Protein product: CASSYTGRLSIQYL.

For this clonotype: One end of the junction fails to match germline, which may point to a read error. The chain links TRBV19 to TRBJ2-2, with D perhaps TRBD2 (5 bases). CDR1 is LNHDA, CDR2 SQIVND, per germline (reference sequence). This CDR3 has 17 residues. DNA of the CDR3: TGTGCCAGTAGTCCAGGACGCAGGTGGCTAAACACCGGGGAGCTTTTTTTT. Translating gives CASSPGRRWLNTGELFF.

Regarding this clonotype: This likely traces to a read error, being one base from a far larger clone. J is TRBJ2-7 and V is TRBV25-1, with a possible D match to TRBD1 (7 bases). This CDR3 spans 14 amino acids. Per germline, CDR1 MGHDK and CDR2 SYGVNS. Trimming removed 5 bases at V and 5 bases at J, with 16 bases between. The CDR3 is CASSFQGGSHEQYF. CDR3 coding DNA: TGTGCCAGCAGTTTCCAGGGGGGTTCCCACGAGCAGTACTTC.

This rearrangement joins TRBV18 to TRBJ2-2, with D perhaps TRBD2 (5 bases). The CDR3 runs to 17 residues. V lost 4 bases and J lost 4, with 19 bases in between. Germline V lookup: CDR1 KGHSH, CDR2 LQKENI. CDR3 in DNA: TGTGCCAGCTCACTGTGGGCCTTAGAGGCGGGCACCGGGGAGCTGTTTTTT. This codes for CASSLWALEAGTGELFF.

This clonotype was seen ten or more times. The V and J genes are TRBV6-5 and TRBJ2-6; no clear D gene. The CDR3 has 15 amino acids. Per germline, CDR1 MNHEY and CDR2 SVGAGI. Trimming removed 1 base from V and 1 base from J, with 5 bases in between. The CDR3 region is CASSYYGSGANVLTF. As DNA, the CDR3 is TGTGCCAGCAGTTACTACGGGTCTGGGGCCAACGTCCTGACTTTC.

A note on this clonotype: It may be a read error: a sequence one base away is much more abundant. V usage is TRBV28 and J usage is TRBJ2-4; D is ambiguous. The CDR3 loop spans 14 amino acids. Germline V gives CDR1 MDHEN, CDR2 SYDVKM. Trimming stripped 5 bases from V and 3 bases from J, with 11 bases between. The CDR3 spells CASSREVDKNIQYF. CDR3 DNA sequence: TGTGCCAGCAGTCGAGAGGTTGACAAAAACATTCAGTACTTC.

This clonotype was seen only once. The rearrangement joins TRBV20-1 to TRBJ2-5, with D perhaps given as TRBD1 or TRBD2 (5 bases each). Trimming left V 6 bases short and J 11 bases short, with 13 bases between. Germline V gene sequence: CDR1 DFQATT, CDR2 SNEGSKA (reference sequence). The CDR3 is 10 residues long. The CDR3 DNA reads TGCAGTGCCCAATACGGGGCACAGTACTTC. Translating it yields CSAQYGAQYF.